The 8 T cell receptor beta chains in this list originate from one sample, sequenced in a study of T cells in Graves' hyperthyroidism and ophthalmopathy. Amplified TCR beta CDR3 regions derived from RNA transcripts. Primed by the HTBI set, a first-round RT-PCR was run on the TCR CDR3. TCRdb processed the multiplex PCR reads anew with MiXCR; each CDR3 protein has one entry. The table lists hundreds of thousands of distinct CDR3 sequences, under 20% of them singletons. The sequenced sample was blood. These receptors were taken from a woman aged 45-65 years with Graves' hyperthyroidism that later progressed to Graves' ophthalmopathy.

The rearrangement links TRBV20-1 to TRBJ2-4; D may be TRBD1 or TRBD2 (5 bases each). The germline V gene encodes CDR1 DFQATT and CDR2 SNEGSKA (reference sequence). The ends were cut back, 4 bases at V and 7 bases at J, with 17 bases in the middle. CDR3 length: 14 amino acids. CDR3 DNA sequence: TGCAGTGCTACACGACAGCGGCTCGGGAACATTCAGTACTTC. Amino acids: CSATRQRLGNIQYF.

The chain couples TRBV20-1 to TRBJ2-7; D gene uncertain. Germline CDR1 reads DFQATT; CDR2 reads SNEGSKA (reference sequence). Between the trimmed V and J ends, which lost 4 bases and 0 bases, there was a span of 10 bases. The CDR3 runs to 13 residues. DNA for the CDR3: TGCAGTGCTATCGACGGAAACTCCTACGAGCAGTACTTC. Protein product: CSAIDGNSYEQYF.

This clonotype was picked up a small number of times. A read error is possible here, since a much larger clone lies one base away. Here the CDR3 DNA reads TGTGCCAGCAGCCCGACTAGCGGGGGGGCCGGTGAGCAGTTCTTC. It specifies CASSPTSGGAGEQFF. The chain combines TRBV7-8 with TRBJ2-1; 14 bases line up with TRBD2. The CDR3 runs 15 residues. Trimming cost V 5 bases and J 9 bases; bases outside gene matches: 6. Germline CDR1 reads SGHVS; CDR2 reads FQNEAQ.

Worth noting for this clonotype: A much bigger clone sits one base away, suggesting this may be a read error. As DNA, the CDR3 is TGCAGTACCGCGACAGGCTACAATGAGCAGTTCTTC. Its translation: CSTATGYNEQFF. V usage is TRBV20-1 and J usage is TRBJ2-1, with a tentative D call TRBD1 (6 bases). Germline CDR1 reads DFQATT; CDR2 reads SNEGSKA (reference sequence). Trimming removed 8 bases from V and 3 bases from J, with 11 bases in between. The CDR3 consists of 12 residues.

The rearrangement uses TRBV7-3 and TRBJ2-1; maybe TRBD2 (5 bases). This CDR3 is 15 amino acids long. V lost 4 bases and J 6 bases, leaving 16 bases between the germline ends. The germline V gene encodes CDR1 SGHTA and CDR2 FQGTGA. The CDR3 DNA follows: TGTGCCAGCAGCTCCGGAGGCGGCTGGGGCAATGAGCAGTTCTTC. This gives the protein CASSSGGGWGNEQFF.

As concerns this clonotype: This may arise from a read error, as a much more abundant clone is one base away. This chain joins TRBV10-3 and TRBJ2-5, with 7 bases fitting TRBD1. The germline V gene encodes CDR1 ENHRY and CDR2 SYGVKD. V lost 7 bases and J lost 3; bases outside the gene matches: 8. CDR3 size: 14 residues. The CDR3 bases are TGTGCCATCACTCCGAGACAGGGTGAAGAGACCCAGTACTTC. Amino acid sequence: CAITPRQGEETQYF.

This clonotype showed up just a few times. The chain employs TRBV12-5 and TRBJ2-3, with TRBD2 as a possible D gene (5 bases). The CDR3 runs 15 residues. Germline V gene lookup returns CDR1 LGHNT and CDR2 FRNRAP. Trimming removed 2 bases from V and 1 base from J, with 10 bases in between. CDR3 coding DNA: TGTGCTAGTGGTTTGACCATGAGGGGCACAGATACGCAGTATTTT. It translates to CASGLTMRGTDTQYF. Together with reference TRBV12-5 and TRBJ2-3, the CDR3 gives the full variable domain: DARVTQTPRHKVTEMGQEVTMRCQPILGHNTVFWYRQTMMQGLELLAYFRNRAPLDDSGMPKDRFSAEMPDATLATLKIQPSEPRDSAVYFCASGLTMRGTDTQYFGPGTRLTVL.

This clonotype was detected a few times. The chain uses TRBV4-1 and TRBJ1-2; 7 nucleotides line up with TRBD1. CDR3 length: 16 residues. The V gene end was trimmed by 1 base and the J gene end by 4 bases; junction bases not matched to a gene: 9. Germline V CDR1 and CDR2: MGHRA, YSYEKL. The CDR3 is CASSQVPDRATYGYTF. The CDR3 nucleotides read TGCGCCAGCAGCCAAGTGCCTGACAGGGCTACCTATGGCTACACCTTC.